Presented here are 15 T cell receptor beta chains from one specimen sequenced in a study of PD-1 blockade in classical Hodgkin lymphoma. The time point was: cycle 4 day 1 (C4D1), after 6 weeks of nivolumab. After autologous stem cell transplantation all patients relapsed, and prior brentuximab vedotin exposure differed between cohorts. Method: immunoSEQ multiplex PCR; TCRdb's copy keeps in-frame clones and lacks some. Of about 50,000 clones listed, approximately 72% are singletons. This specimen consisted of peripheral blood mononuclear cells (PBMCs), obtained before the fourth cycle of nivolumab. The receptors stem from a human donor with classical Hodgkin lymphoma.

V is TRBV29-1 and J is TRBJ2-3; 9 bases align to TRBD1. Germline V gene lookup returns CDR1 SQVTM and CDR2 ANQGSEA. This CDR3 has 12 residues. J gave up 6 bases and V 8 bases, and 6 bases lay outside the gene matches. The CDR3 nucleotides read TGCAGCTGCGCACAGGGGGCGGATACGCAGTATTTT. This sequence encodes CSCAQGADTQYF.

V is TRBV6-5 and J is TRBJ2-7; 8 nucleotides align to TRBD2. Germline V gives CDR1 MNHEY, CDR2 SVGAGI. The V and J ends lost 0 bases and 2 bases, in that order; junction bases with no gene match: 6. CDR3 length equals 16 residues. The CDR3 here is CASSYSRGDGPYEQYF. The CDR3 nucleotides are TGTGCCAGCAGTTACTCGCGGGGGGACGGACCCTACGAGCAGTACTTC.

The rearrangement joins TRBV18 to TRBJ1-1, with D unresolved. Trimming pared 1 base from V and 11 bases from J, leaving 11 bases between. The CDR3 sequence is 12 residues long. Germline loops: CDR1 KGHSH, CDR2 LQKENI. The CDR3 DNA is TGTGCCAGCTCACCACTAAAAGAAGGGGCTTTCTTT. Its translation is CASSPLKEGAFF.

J is TRBJ2-7 and V is TRBV28, with TRBD1 identical over 8 bases. Trimming cost V 7 bases and J 6 bases; bases outside gene matches: 11. The CDR3 consists of 14 residues. Germline V lookup: CDR1 MDHEN, CDR2 SYDVKM. CDR3 protein: CASTGDRSLSEQYF. The CDR3 DNA reads as TGTGCCAGCACCGGGGACAGGAGTTTGTCCGAGCAGTACTTC.

The V call is TRBV13, the J call TRBJ1-3; D is uncertain. Per the germline V gene, CDR1 is PRHDT and CDR2 is FYEKMQ (reference sequence). The CDR3 is 14 amino acids. V lost 5 bases and J lost 0, with 8 bases in between. The CDR3, as DNA: TGTGCCAGCAGCCTGAGAAGCTCTGGAAACACCATATATTTT. Its protein product is CASSLRSSGNTIYF.

V and J are TRBV7-7 and TRBJ2-7, with TRBD1 matching 7 bases. The CDR3 covers 14 residues. V lost 2 bases to trimming and J lost 3 bases; unmatched junction nucleotides: 4. Germline CDR1 SSHAT, CDR2 FNYEAQ (reference sequence). CDR3 coding DNA: TGTGCCAGCAGCTTAAGCGGACAGGTCTACGAGCAGTACTTC. This sequence encodes CASSLSGQVYEQYF.

The rearrangement joins TRBV5-1 to TRBJ2-3, with 7 bases aligning to TRBD2. Germline lookup yields CDR1 SGHRS and CDR2 YFSETQ. This CDR3 spans 15 amino acids. The V segment lost 5 bases and the J segment 6 bases; nucleotides outside the gene matches: 12. The CDR3 coding sequence is TGCGCCAGCAGGGTTGCTAGCGGAGTTCTGGATACGCAGTATTTT. This sequence encodes CASRVASGVLDTQYF.

Comments on this clone: This sample also contains other DNA sequences that code for the same CDR3. The rearrangement joins TRBV2 to TRBJ1-2; no definite D call. CDR1 SNHLY and CDR2 FYNNEI come from the germline V gene. This CDR3 spans 13 amino acids. V lost 1 base, J lost 4 bases, and 7 bases lay in between. DNA of the CDR3: TGTGCCAGCAGTGAAGGGGGTGTCTATGGCTACACCTTC. Translation gives CASSEGGVYGYTF. The full variable domain, completed using reference TRBV2 and TRBJ1-2, is EPEVTQTPSHQVTQMGQEVILRCVPISNHLYFYWYRQILGQKVEFLVSFYNNEISEKSEIFDDQFSVERPDGSNFTLKIRSTKLEDSAMYFCASSEGGVYGYTFGSGTRLTVV.

This clone has a handful of counts. V and J are TRBV6-1 and TRBJ2-7; D tentatively reads TRBD1 or TRBD2 (7 bases each). The germline V gene encodes CDR1 MNHNS and CDR2 SASEGT. The germline V and J ends were trimmed by 0 bases and 4 bases, with 13 bases remaining between them. CDR3 length: 15 residues. The CDR3 region is CASSEAGEGAYEQYF. The CDR3 coding sequence is TGTGCCAGCAGTGAAGCAGGGGAGGGGGCTTACGAGCAGTACTTC.

The chain recombines TRBV28 with TRBJ1-1, with D unresolved. This CDR3 has 12 residues. Germline-derived CDR1 and CDR2 are MDHEN and SYDVKM. Trimming removed 6 bases at V and 3 bases at J, with 8 bases between. This CDR3 reads CASRRGDTEAFF. The CDR3 bases are TGTGCCAGCAGGCGGGGAGACACTGAAGCTTTCTTT. Complete variable domain (other parts from reference TRBV28 and TRBJ1-1): DVKVTQSSRYLVKRTGEKVFLECVQDMDHENMFWYRQDPGLGLRLIYFSYDVKMKEKGDIPEGYSVSREKKERFSLILESASTNQTSMYLCASRRGDTEAFFGQGTRLTVV.

V usage is TRBV11-3 and J usage is TRBJ2-7; 7 nucleotides line up with TRBD2. The CDR3 loop spans 16 amino acids. V shed 1 base and J 0 bases; nucleotides not matched to a gene: 6. Germline V gene data show CDR1 as SGHNT and CDR2 as YENEEA. The CDR3 here is CASSLVSGTTSYEQYF. The CDR3 DNA follows: TGTGCCAGCAGCTTAGTGTCCGGGACTACCTCCTACGAGCAGTACTTC. The full variable domain, rest sourced from reference TRBV11-3 and TRBJ2-7, is EAGVVQSPRYKIIEKKQPVAFWCNPISGHNTLYWYLQNLGQGPELLIRYENEEAVDDSQLPKDRFSAERLKGVDSTLKIQPAELGDSAVYLCASSLVSGTTSYEQYFGPGTRLTVT.

The gene calls are TRBV4-1 and TRBJ1-1; 9 bases fit TRBD1. The CDR3 has 14 amino acids. Germline V gene sequence: CDR1 MGHRA, CDR2 YSYEKL. Losses at the gene ends were 5 bases for V and 1 base for J; bases not matched to a gene: 2. The CDR3 protein is CASSTQGANTEAFF. CDR3 in DNA: TGCGCCAGCAGCACACAGGGGGCGAACACTGAAGCTTTCTTT.

The CDR3 DNA reads TGTGCCAGCAGTTTGGGTCAGGGAAACTACGAGCAGTACTTC. It yields the protein CASSLGQGNYEQYF. The chain employs TRBV28 and TRBJ2-7, with D possibly TRBD1 on 5 matching bases. CDR3 length equals 14 residues. V was trimmed by 3 bases and J by 3 bases, leaving 12 bases between them. Germline assignment: CDR1 MDHEN and CDR2 SYDVKM.

The chain joins TRBV5-5 to TRBJ2-7; D is undetermined. This CDR3 is 12 amino acids long. Germline V gene data show CDR1 as SGHKS and CDR2 as YYEKEE (reference sequence). The V gene lost 0 bases and the J gene lost 9 bases, with 10 bases spanning the gap. The CDR3 loop reads CASSLEGQLQYF. CDR3 coding DNA: TGTGCCAGCAGCTTGGAAGGCCAGCTGCAGTACTTC.

This clone was seen a single time. This rearrangement joins TRBV30 to TRBJ1-3; D remains ambiguous. V lost 0 bases to trimming and J lost 8 bases, with 14 bases between them. CDR1 is GTSNPN and CDR2 is SVGIG in the germline V gene (reference sequence). The CDR3 consists of 14 residues. The CDR3 DNA sequence: TGTGCCTGGAGTGTATGGGGAGCTGGGGACACCATATATTTT. This codes for CAWSVWGAGDTIYF.